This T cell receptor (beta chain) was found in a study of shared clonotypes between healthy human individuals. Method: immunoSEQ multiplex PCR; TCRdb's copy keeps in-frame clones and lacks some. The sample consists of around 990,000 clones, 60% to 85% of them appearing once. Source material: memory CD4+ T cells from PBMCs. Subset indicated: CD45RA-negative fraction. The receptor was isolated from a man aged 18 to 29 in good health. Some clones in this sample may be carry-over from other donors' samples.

The CDR3 is CASSDGTGKQDGPWSRLGGYTF. The CDR3, as DNA: TGTGCCAGCAGTGACGGTACGGGAAAACAGGACGGACCATGGTCGAGGTTGGGTGGCTACACCTTC. The chain employs TRBV6-4 and TRBJ1-2; tentative D call: TRBD1 (5 bases). The germline V gene encodes CDR1 MRHNA and CDR2 SNTAGT. The CDR3 is 22 amino acids. V was pared by 2 bases and J by 7 bases, with 38 bases between.